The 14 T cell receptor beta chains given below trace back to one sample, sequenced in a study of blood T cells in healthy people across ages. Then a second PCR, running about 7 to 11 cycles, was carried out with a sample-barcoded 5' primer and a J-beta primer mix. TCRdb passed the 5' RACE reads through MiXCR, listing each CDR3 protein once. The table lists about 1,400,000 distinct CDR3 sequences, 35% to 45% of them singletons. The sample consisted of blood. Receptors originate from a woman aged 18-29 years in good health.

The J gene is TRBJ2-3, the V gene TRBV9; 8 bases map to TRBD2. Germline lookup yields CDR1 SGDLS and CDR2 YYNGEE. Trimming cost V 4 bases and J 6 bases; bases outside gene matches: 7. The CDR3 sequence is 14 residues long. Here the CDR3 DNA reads TGTGCCAGCAGCTCTCGACCGGGGGGGGATACGCAGTATTTT. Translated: CASSSRPGGDTQYF. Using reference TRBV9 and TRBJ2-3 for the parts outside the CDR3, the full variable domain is DSGVTQTPKHLITATGQRVTLRCSPRSGDLSVYWYQQSLDQGLQFLIQYYNGEERAKGNILERFSAQQFPDLHSELNLSSLELGDSALYFCASSSRPGGDTQYFGPGTRLTVL.

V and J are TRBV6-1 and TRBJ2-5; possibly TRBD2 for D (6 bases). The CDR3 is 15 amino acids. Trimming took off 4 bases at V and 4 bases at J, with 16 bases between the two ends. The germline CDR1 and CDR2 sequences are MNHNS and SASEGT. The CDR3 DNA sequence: TGTGCCAGCAGTGCCATCGGACGGGGGATAGAGACCCAGTACTTC. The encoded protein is CASSAIGRGIETQYF.

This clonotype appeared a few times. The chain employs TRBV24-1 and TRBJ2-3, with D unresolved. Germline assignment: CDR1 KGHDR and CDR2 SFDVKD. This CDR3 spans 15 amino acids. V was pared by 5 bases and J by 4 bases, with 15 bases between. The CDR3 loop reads CATSVSSAQADTQYF. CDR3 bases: TGTGCCACCAGTGTATCCTCGGCGCAAGCAGATACGCAGTATTTT.

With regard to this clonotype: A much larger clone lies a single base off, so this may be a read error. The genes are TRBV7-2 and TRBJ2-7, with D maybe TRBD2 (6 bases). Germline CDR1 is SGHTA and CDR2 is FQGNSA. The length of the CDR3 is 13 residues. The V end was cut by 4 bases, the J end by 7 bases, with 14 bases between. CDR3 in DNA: TGTGCCAGCAGCTCAAAGGGAGGCCTTGAGCAGTACTTC. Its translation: CASSSKGGLEQYF.

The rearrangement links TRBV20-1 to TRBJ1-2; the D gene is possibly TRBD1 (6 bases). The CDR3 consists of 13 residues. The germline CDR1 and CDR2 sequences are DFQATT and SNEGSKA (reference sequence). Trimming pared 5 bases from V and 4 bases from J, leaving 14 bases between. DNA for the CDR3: TGCAGTGCTTCTGGACAGTTAATCTATGGCTACACCTTC. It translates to CSASGQLIYGYTF.

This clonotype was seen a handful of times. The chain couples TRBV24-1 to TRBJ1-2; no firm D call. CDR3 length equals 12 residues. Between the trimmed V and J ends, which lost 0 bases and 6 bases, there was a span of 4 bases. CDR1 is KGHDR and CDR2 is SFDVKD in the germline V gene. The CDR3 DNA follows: TGTGCCACCAGTGATTTGGGTGATGGCTACACCTTC. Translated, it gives CATSDLGDGYTF.

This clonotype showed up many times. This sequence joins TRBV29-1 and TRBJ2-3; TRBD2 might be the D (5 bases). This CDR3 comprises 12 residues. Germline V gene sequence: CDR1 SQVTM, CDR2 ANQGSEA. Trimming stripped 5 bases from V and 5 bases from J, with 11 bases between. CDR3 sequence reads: CSVPLLGDTQYF. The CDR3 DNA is TGCAGCGTTCCTTTACTAGGAGATACGCAGTATTTT.

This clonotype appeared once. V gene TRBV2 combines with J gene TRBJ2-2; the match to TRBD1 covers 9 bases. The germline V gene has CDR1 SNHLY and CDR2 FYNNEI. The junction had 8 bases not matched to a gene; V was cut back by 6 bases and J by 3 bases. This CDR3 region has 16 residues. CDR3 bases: TGTGCCAGCAGGGGACAGGGAAAAATGGACACCGGGGAGCTGTTTTTT. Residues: CASRGQGKMDTGELFF.

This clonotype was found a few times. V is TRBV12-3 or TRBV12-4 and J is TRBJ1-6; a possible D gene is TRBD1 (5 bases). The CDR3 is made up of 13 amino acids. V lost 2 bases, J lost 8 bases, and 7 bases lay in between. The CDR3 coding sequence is TGTGCCAGCAGTTTAAGGGGTCATTCACCCCTCCACTTT. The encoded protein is CASSLRGHSPLHF.

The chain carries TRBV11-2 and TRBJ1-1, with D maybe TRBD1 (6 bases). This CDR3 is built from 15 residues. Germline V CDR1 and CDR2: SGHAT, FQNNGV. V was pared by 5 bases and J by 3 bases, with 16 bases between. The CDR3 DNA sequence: TGTGCCAGCAGCAGAACAGGGATGGGGTACACTGAAGCTTTCTTT. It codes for CASSRTGMGYTEAFF.

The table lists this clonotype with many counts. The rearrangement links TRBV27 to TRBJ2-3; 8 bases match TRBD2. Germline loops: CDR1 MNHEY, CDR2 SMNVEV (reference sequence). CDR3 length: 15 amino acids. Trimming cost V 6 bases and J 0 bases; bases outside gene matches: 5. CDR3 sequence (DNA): TGTGCCAGCAGCTTACTAGCGGTTAGCACAGATACGCAGTATTTT. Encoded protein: CASSLLAVSTDTQYF.

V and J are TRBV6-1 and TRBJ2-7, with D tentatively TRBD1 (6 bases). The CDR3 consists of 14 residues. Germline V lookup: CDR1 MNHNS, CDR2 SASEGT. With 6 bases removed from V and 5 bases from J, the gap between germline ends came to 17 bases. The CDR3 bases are TGTGCCAGCAGGCCGGGACAATTATCAGACGAGCAGTACTTC. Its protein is CASRPGQLSDEQYF.

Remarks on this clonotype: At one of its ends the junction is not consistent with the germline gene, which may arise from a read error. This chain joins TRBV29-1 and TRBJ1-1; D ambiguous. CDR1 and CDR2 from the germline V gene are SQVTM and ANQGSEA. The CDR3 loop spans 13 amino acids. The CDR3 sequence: CSVERPMNTETFF. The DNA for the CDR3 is TGCAGCGTTGAAAGGCCTATGAACACTGAAACTTTCTTT.

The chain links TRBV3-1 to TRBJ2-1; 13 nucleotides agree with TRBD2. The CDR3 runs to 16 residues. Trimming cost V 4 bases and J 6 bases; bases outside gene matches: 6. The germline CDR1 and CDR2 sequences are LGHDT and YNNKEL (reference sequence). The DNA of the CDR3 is TGTGCCAGCAGCCGACGGACTAGCGGGAGTTCCAATGAGCAGTTCTTC. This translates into CASSRRTSGSSNEQFF.